This T cell receptor beta chain derives from a study of metastatic and nonmetastatic thyroid tumors. Study-wide results and limits: Benign nodules reportedly had significantly lower TCR beta diversity than malignant thyroid tumors in blood and tumor.

Worth noting for this clone: The antigen is unknown.

MiXCR re-clonotyped the PCR reads for TCRdb. The repertoire consists of approximately 12,000 clones, with approximately 31% occurring once and the leading ten covering about 15%. Thyroid surgery was preceded by no treatment in any patient. Germline CDR1 and CDR2: SGHTA and FQGTGA. This CDR3 has 13 residues. V was trimmed by 1 base and J by 8 bases, leaving 11 bases between them. What was sequenced was tumor tissue. This receptor was identified in a male donor with papillary thyroid cancer or a benign thyroid nodule (not recorded which). Some clones in this sample may be carry-over from other donors' samples. V gene TRBV7-3 combines with J gene TRBJ1-2; D unclear. CDR3: CASSLSTGKGYTF. CDR3 in DNA: TGTGCCAGCAGCTTAAGTACTGGGAAGGGCTACACCTTC.